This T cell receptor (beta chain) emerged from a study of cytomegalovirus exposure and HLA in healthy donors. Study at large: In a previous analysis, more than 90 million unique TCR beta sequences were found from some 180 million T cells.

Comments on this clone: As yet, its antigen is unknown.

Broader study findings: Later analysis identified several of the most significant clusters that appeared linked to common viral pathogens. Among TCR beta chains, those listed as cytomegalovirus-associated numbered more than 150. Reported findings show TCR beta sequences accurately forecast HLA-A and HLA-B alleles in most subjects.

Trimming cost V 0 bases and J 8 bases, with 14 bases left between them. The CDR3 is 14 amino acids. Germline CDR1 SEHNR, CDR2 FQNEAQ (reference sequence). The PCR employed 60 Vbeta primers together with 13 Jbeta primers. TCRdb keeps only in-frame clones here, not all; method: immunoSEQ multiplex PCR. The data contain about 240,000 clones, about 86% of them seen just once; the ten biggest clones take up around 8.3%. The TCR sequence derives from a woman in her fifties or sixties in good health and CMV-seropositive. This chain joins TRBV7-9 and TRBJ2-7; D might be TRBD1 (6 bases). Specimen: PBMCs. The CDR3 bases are TGTGCCAGCAGCTTAGCCTCGACAGGCACGAAGCAGTACTTC. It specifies CASSLASTGTKQYF.